This TCR beta chain originates from a study of CD8 T cells in ankylosing spondylitis. With 0 bases clipped from V and 5 bases from J, the junction kept 4 bases outside the gene matches. There are 15 residues in the CDR3. Germline values: CDR1 SGHRS, CDR2 YFSETQ. MiXCR, run by TCRdb on the 5' RACE reads, gives a single entry per CDR3 protein. This sample has under 250,000 distinct CDR3 sequences, with roughly 26% found just once. This clonotype was seen at least ten times. V gene TRBV5-1 combines with J gene TRBJ2-2; TRBD2 agrees at 7 bases. The specimen sequenced was blood, either unsorted or a sorted T cell fraction (not recorded which). This clonotype originated in a male donor with ankylosing spondylitis or in good health (not recorded which). The CDR3 loop reads CASSLAGEGTGELFF. CDR3 DNA sequence: TGCGCCAGCAGCTTGGCTGGGGAGGGAACCGGGGAGCTGTTTTTT.